The TCR beta chain under discussion was sequenced for a study of OX40 agonist ivuxolimab in advanced cancers. Looking at the study overall: Ivuxolimab was an agonistic, fully human IgG2 monoclonal antibody directed against OX40 (CD134), a costimulatory receptor. Intravenous ivuxolimab was administered to patients every 2 weeks at six dose levels: 0.01, 0.1, 0.3, 1.5, 3 and 10 mg/kg. Of the approximately 50 dose-escalation patients, hepatocellular carcinoma was present in roughly 19, melanoma in roughly 15, renal cell carcinoma in 9 and head and neck cancer in 9. In the dose-escalation cohort, 82.7% of patients were male, and the mean age was approximately 55 years, with a range of roughly 23 to 85. Patients were allowed to have had prior anti-PD-1, anti-PD-L1 or anti-CTLA-4 therapy, and approximately 40% of the dose-escalation patients had previously received checkpoint inhibitors. Partial responses were achieved by three dose-escalation patients, of whom one had hepatocellular carcinoma and two had cutaneous melanoma. Peripheral TCRbeta sequencing aimed to test whether ivuxolimab altered TCR sequence diversity and caused clonal T-cell expansion. The paper reports the monotherapy dose-escalation portion (N = 52 patients) of the phase I ivuxolimab trial.

The trial excluded patients who had a history of autoimmune disease or who were on systemic immunosuppression. Peripheral blood for TCR sequencing was collected from all dose cohorts at baseline, on cycle 4 day 1, and on cycle 7 day 1. Samples were obtained from an open-label, multicenter, first-in-human phase I dose-escalation trial of ivuxolimab. The trial enrolled adults with locally advanced or metastatic head and neck squamous cell, hepatocellular, melanoma or renal cell carcinoma. Before TCR sequencing, CD4+ and CD8+ T cells were separately sorted from peripheral blood. In the case of this clone: Its antigen remains unidentified. Qualities for individual bases were not recorded, and no much larger clone is one base off.

What the study reported, not specific to this receptor: On average, CD8+ T cells showed more expanded clones than CD4+ T cells after ivuxolimab. Clonal expansion of both CD4+ and CD8+ blood T cells was observed from baseline to week 6 at doses 0.1 to 3.0 mg/kg. Low levels of normalized T-cell clonal expansion were also seen in some nonresponding patients. In the 0.1-3.0 mg/kg groups, partial responders had among the lowest normalized peripheral clonal expansion, particularly in CD8+ T cells. Which antigens the clonally expanded peripheral T cells were specific for was not determined.

For sequencing of the TCRbeta CDR3 region, genomic DNA was extracted from the sorted cells. The immunoSEQ Assay was used for sequencing of TCRbeta CDR3 regions. Here the immuneACCESS table is served through TCRdb, limited to in-frame sequences with V and J called. Missing clones are a known gap in these copies; in checked studies unresolved V genes cover under half, and the rest lacks a known reason. Here the sample has about 23,000 clones; approximately 77% occur a single time. Of the sample, just over 2% falls within the top ten clones. Trimming at the junction amounts to 3 bases on V and 3 bases on J, and the germline ends lie 6 bases apart. The cysteine opens and the phenylalanine closes a CDR3 of 13 amino acids. Left in the record is the CDR3 DNA by itself, 39 bases read in frame from the first base. The germline V gene yields SGHTA for CDR1 and FQGNSA for CDR2.

The chain is made from TRBV7-2 and TRBJ1-5; the D gene cannot be named for sure. Source: CD4+ or CD8+ T cells sorted from blood, taken in a trial of the OX40 agonist ivuxolimab. This clonotype originated in an adult with an advanced solid tumor such as melanoma, head and neck, liver or kidney cancer. The CDR3 has the sequence CASSLVNNQPQHF. The DNA sequence is given as TGTGCCAGCAGCTTGGTGAACAATCAGCCCCAGCATTTT.